Described below is a single T cell receptor beta chain sequence and its context. Its antigen is not identified. This CDR3 is 14 amino acids long. Between the trimmed V and J ends, which lost 2 bases and 2 bases, there was a span of 11 bases. Germline lookup yields CDR1 SGDLS and CDR2 YYNGEE. Data came from immunoSEQ multiplex PCR; TCRdb stores just in-frame clones and leaves some out. Here the sample spans about 46,000 clones, approximately 91% being singletons. The data were taken from a study of OX40 agonist ivuxolimab in advanced cancers. Study details: All patients had ivuxolimab intravenously every 2 weeks at 0.01 to 10 mg/kg. The dose-escalation group included hepatocellular carcinoma, melanoma, renal cell carcinoma and head and neck cancer.

Findings and caveats of the study: At 0.1-3.0 mg/kg, partial responders had clonal expansion among the lowest observed.

Specimen: CD4+ or CD8+ T cells sorted from blood, collected in a trial of the OX40 agonist ivuxolimab. The chain combines TRBV9 with TRBJ2-7; no definite D call. The receptor's source is an adult with an advanced solid tumor such as melanoma, head and neck, liver or kidney cancer. The CDR3 spells CASSVGTATYEQYF. In DNA form, the CDR3 reads TGTGCCAGCAGCGTGGGCACGGCCACCTACGAGCAGTACTTC.